This note documents a single TCR beta chain sequence. Original processing methods: For nucleated cells, counts were estimated from reference gene primer amplification. Some clones are missing from TCRdb's copy, which holds only in-frame ones; the method was immunoSEQ multiplex PCR. V, J and clone size were drawn from that table, and D and trimming were deduced from the DNA. Of approximately 210,000 clones in the sample, around nine tenths were seen once. The record originates from a study of blood T cell repertoires in COVID-19. Study-level background: Donors in the United States, Italy and Spain gave samples during acute or convalescent COVID-19. Sources were T cells, B-cell-depleted T cells, or PBMCs; the material itself was cDNA or gDNA.

V shed 0 bases, J shed 5 bases, and the junction held 12 bases outside the gene matches. Germline loops: CDR1 SGHTA, CDR2 FQGNSA. The CDR3 covers 17 residues. Specimen: peripheral blood. This chain uses TRBV7-2 with TRBJ2-5; 7 nucleotides match TRBD1. The receptor was derived from a woman aged 40 to 50 who had recovered from COVID-19. The CDR3 here is CASSLAPLTGAGETQYF. Written as DNA, the CDR3 is TGTGCCAGCAGCTTAGCTCCCCTTACAGGGGCAGGTGAGACCCAGTACTTC.